This is a list of T cell receptor beta chains from one sample in a study of response to subunit inactivated influenza vaccine. Via MiXCR, TCRdb re-called the RT-PCR reads, giving one row per CDR3 protein. This table has about 180,000 distinct CDR3 sequences, 9.2% appearing once. The source was non-naive T cells sorted from PBMCs, collected on the day of vaccination. Source of these receptors: a man in his forties or fifties who received an inactivated influenza vaccine. CDR3s include the opening cysteine and the closing phenylalanine or tryptophan. A D gene is named only where the DNA matches it firmly. Expanded clones get a size class; other rows say once, few or many, or leave the size out.

abundance	d_gene	j_gene	v_gene	CDR3nt	CDR3aa
few	-	TRBJ1-5	TRBV20-1	TGCAGTGCTAGAGAGGCAGAAAACTATAGCAATCAGCCCCAGCATTTT	CSAREAENYSNQPQHF
-	-	TRBJ1-6	TRBV7-8	TGTGCCAGCAGCTTACAGGGAAATAATTCACCCCTCCACTTT	CASSLQGNNSPLHF
few	TRBD2	TRBJ2-1	TRBV7-9	TGTGCCAGCAGCTACCGGACTAGCGGGGGTTACAATGAGCAGTTCTTC	CASSYRTSGGYNEQFF
few	-	TRBJ2-7	TRBV7-8	TGTGCCAGCAGCTTATCTGCAGGGGGGCACGAGCAGTACTTC	CASSLSAGGHEQYF
-	TRBD2	TRBJ2-5	TRBV5-1	TGCGCCAGCAGATTGCAAACCGGGACTAGAGGAGAGACCCAGTACTTC	CASRLQTGTRGETQYF
-	-	TRBJ2-4	TRBV10-1	TGCGCTACTGAGGTTGGGGCATGTGGGAATGTTCAGTGCTTC	CATEVGACGNVQCF
few	-	TRBJ1-2	TRBV29-1	TGCAGCGCCACCCTGGACAAAAGTGCCGGCTACACCTTC	CSATLDKSAGYTF
-	-	TRBJ1-1	TRBV3-1	TGTGCCAGCAGCCAAGATTCGGCCCGAGAAGCTTTCTTT	CASSQDSAREAFF
few	-	TRBJ1-1	TRBV5-1	TGCGCCAGCAGCTTGGCCGCTGGACCTGAAGCTTTCTTT	CASSLAAGPEAFF
many	-	TRBJ1-2	TRBV5-1	TGCGCCAGCAGCTTGATTAGCGGGGTTGACGGCTACACCTTC	CASSLISGVDGYTF
-	-	TRBJ2-1	TRBV20-1	TGCAGTGCTAGGAGGCGGGCCTACAATGAGCAGTTCTTC	CSARRRAYNEQFF
many	-	TRBJ2-7	TRBV6-2/TRBV6-3	TGTGCCAGCAGAACCACGGCCCCCGGGCAACGATACGAGCAGTACTTC	CASRTTAPGQRYEQYF
-	-	TRBJ2-5	TRBV20-1	TGCAGTGCTAGAGCGGCCCCACTCCAAGGGACCCAGTACTTC	CSARAAPLQGTQYF
-	TRBD2	TRBJ2-1	TRBV7-2	TGTGCCAGCAGCTTACAAGGTAGCGGGAGTGGGAATGAGCAGTTCTTC	CASSLQGSGSGNEQFF
few	TRBD1	TRBJ2-5	TRBV27	TGTGCCAGCAGTTTCCAGGGGGATCAAGAGACCCAGTACTTC	CASSFQGDQETQYF
-	TRBD2	TRBJ2-7	TRBV29-1	TGCAGCGTTGGAGGGTGGACTAGCGGGAGGGCCCTTTACTCCTACGAGCAGTACTTC	CSVGGWTSGRALYSYEQYF
-	-	TRBJ2-3	TRBV12-3/TRBV12-4	TGTGCCAGCAGTTTGCCGGACCTCACAGATACGCAGTATTTT	CASSLPDLTDTQYF
many	-	TRBJ2-1	TRBV29-1	TGCAGCGTAGCCTCCGGGACCAATGCATTCAACGAGCAGTTCTTC	CSVASGTNAFNEQFF
few	TRBD2	TRBJ2-7	TRBV6-2/TRBV6-3	TGTGCCAGCAGTTACCCCTCTACCACCTATAGCGGGAGACCCTACGAGCAGTACTTC	CASSYPSTTYSGRPYEQYF
many	TRBD1	TRBJ2-5	TRBV6-2/TRBV6-3	TGTGCCAGCAGTTGGACAGGACAAGAGACCCAGTACTTC	CASSWTGQETQYF